A single T cell receptor (beta chain) is shown here with its context. This specimen belongs to a study of blood T cell repertoires in COVID-19. At the level of the study: There were acute and convalescent COVID-19 samples, and they came from the United States, Italy and Spain. PBMCs, B-cell-depleted T cells, or T cells provided the cDNA or gDNA that made up the material.

In the original workflow: Using reference gene primer amplification, nucleated cell counts were estimated. The assay was immunoSEQ multiplex PCR, and TCRdb's table has in-frame clones only and misses some. The V and J calls and clone size are taken from that table; D and trimming were inferred from the DNA. The sample records roughly 30,000 clones, around nine tenths being singletons. Sequenced sample: peripheral blood. The clonotype comes from a human donor in a cohort sampled during active COVID-19.

CDR3 region: CASSESGGWNTEAFF. CDR3 coding DNA: TGCGCCAGCAGTGAGTCGGGGGGATGGAACACTGAAGCTTTCTTT. The genes are TRBV10-2 and TRBJ1-1; maybe TRBD1 (5 bases). The V gene lost 0 bases and the J gene lost 1 base, with 9 bases spanning the gap. The CDR3 is made up of 15 amino acids. Germline lookup yields CDR1 WSHSY and CDR2 SAAADI.